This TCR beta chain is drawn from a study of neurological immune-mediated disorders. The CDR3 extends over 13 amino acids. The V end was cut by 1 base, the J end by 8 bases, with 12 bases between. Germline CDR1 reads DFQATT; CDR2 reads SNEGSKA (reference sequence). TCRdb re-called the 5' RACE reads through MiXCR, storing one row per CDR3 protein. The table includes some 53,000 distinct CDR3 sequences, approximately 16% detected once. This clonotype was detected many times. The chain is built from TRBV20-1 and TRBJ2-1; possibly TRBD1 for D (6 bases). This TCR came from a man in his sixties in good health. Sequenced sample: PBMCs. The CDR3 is CSARVNRDHEQFF. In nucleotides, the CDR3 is TGCAGTGCTAGAGTAAACAGGGACCATGAGCAGTTCTTC.